The T cell receptor (beta chain) described here comes from a study of long-term antiretroviral therapy in people with HIV. Study observations and caveats: Even long-term ART left TRB diversity below transplant donor controls, despite gains. Whereas controls had wider CDR3 length ranges, HIV repertoires had narrower ones.

A remark on this clone: As yet, its antigen is unknown.

Sequencing relied on immunoSEQ assay v3.0, run at survey level. Some clones are missing from TCRdb's copy, which holds only in-frame ones; the method was immunoSEQ multiplex PCR. The table lists 20,000 to 30,000 clones, over 80% of them singletons. J lost 5 bases, V lost 6 bases, and 10 bases had no gene match. Germline V CDR1 and CDR2: SQVTM, ANQGSEA. This CDR3 has 14 amino acids. The rearrangement links TRBV29-1 to TRBJ2-5; 9 nucleotides agree with TRBD1. The sample was unsorted PBMCs, taken 1.8 years before starting antiretroviral therapy. The TCR comes from a man in his forties or fifties with HIV. The CDR3 DNA follows: TGCAGCGTCGCTCAACAGGGGGCATGGGAGACCCAGTACTTC. Translating gives CSVAQQGAWETQYF.